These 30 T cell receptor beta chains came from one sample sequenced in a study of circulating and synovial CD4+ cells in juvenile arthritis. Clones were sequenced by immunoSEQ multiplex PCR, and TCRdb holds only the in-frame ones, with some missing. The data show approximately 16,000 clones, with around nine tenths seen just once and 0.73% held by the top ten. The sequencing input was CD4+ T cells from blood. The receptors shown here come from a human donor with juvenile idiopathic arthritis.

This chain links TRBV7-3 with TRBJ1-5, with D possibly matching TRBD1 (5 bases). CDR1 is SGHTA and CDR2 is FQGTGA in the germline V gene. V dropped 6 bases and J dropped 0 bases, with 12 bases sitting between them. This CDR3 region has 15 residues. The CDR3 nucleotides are TGTGCCAGCAGATATGCGGGGGATAGCAATCAGCCCCAGCATTTT. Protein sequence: CASRYAGDSNQPQHF.

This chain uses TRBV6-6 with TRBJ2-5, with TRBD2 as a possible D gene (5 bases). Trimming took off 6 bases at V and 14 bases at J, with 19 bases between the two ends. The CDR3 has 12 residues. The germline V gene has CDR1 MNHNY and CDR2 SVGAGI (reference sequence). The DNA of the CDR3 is TGTGCCAGCAGAACGACCGGGGATGGTGTTTACTTC. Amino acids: CASRTTGDGVYF.

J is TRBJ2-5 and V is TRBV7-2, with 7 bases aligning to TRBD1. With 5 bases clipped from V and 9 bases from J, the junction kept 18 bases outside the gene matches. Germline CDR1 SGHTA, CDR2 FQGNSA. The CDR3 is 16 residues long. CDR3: CASSPRIQTGSRAQYF. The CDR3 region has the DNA TGTGCCAGCAGCCCCCGGATTCAGACAGGGAGTCGGGCCCAGTACTTC.

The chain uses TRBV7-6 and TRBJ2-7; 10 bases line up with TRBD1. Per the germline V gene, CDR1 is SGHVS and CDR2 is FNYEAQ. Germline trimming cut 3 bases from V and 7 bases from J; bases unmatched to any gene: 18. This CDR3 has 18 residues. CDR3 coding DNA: TGTGCCAGCAGCTTGTTAATCAGCAACGACAGGGGGCCTTATGAGCAGTACTTC. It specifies CASSLLISNDRGPYEQYF. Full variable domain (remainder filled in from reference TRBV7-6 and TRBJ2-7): GAGVSQSPRYKVTKRGQDVALRCDPISGHVSLYWYRQALGQGPEFLTYFNYEAQQDKSGLPNDRFSAERPEGSISTLTIQRTEQRDSAMYRCASSLLISNDRGPYEQYFGPGTRLTVT.

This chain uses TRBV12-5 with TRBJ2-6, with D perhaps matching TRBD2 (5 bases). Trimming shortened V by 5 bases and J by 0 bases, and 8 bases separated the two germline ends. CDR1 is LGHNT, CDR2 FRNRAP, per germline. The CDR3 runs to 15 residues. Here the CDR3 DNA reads TGTGCTAGTGGTCCCGGAGGCTCTGGGGCCAACGTCCTGACTTTC. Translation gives CASGPGGSGANVLTF.

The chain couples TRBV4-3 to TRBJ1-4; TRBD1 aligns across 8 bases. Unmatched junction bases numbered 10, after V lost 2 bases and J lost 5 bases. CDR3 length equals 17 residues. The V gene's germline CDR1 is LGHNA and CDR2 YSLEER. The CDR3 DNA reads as TGCGCCAGCAGCCAAAACTCGGACAGGGAGTTGAATGAAAAACTGTTTTTT. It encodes CASSQNSDRELNEKLFF.

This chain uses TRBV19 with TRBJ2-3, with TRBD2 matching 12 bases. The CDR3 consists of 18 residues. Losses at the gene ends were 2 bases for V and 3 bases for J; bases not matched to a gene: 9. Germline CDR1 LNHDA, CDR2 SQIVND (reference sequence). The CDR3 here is CASSIRRSTSGSTDTQYF. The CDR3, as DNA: TGTGCCAGTAGTATAAGACGCTCGACTAGCGGGAGTACAGATACGCAGTATTTT.

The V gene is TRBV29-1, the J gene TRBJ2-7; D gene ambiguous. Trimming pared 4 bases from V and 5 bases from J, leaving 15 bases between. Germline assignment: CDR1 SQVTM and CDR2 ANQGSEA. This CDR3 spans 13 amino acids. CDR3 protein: CSVVSLNGHEQYF. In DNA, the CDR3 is TGCAGCGTTGTGAGTCTGAATGGTCACGAGCAGTACTTC.

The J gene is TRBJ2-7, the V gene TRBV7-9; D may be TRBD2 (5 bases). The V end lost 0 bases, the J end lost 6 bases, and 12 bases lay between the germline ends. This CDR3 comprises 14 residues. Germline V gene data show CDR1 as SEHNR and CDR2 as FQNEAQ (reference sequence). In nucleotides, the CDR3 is TGTGCCAGCAGCTTAGCGAGGGATTCCGGCGAGCAGTACTTC. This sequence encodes CASSLARDSGEQYF.

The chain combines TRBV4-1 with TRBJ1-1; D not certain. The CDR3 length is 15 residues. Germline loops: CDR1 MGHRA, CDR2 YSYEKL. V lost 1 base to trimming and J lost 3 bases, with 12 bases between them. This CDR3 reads CASSQGHTLDTEAFF. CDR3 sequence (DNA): TGCGCCAGCAGCCAAGGACACACTTTGGACACTGAAGCTTTCTTT.

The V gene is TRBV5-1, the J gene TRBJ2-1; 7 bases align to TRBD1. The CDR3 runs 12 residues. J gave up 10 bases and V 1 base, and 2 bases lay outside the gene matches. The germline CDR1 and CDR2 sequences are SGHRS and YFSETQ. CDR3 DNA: TGCGCCAGCAGCTTGCAGGGGGACGAGCAGTTCTTC. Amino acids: CASSLQGDEQFF.

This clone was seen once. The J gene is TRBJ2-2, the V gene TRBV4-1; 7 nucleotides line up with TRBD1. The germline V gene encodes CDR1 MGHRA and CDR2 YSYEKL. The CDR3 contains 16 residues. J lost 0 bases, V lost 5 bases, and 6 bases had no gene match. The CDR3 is CASSSRGPANTGELFF. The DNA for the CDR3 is TGCGCCAGCAGCTCAAGGGGGCCGGCGAACACCGGGGAGCTGTTTTTT.

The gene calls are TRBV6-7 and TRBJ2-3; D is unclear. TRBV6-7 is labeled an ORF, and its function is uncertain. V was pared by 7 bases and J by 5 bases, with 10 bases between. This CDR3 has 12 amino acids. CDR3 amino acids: CASINTKDTQYF. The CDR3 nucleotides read TGTGCCAGCATCAACACGAAAGATACGCAGTATTTT.

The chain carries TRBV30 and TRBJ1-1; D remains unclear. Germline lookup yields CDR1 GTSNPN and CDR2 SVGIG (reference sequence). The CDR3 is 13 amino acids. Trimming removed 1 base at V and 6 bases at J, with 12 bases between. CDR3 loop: CAWSAGIPAEAFF. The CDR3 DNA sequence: TGTGCCTGGAGTGCGGGGATTCCGGCTGAAGCTTTCTTT.

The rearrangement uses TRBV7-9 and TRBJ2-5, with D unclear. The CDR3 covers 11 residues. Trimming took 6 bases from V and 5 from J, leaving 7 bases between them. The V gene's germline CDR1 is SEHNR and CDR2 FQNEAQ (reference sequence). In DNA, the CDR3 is TGTGCCAGCAGGGCATATGAGACCCAGTACTTC. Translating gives CASRAYETQYF.

CDR3 loop: CASSKVGQIYGYTF. DNA of the CDR3: TGTGCCAGCAGCAAAGTTGGACAGATCTATGGCTACACCTTC. This chain connects TRBV21-1 to TRBJ1-2; TRBD1, the D gene given by the table, was not confirmed from the DNA. TRBV21-1 is a pseudogene segment. The CDR3 has 14 residues.

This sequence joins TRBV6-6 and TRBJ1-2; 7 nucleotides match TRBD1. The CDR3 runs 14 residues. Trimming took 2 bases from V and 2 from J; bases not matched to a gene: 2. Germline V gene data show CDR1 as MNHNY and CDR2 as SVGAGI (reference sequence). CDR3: CASSYRGQNYGYTF. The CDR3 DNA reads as TGTGCCAGCAGTTACCGGGGACAGAACTATGGCTACACCTTC.

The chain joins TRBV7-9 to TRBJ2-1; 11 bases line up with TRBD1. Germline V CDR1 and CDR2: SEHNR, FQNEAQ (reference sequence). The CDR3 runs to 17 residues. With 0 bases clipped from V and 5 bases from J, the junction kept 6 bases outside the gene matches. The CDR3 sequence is CASSLALGQGADNEQFF. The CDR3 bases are TGTGCCAGCAGCTTAGCGCTCGGACAGGGGGCTGACAATGAGCAGTTCTTC. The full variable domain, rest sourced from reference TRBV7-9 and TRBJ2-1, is DTGVSQNPRHKITKRGQNVTFRCDPISEHNRLYWYRQTLGQGPEFLTYFQNEAQLEKSRLLSDRFSAERPKGSFSTLEIQRTEQGDSAMYLCASSLALGQGADNEQFFGPGTRLTVL.

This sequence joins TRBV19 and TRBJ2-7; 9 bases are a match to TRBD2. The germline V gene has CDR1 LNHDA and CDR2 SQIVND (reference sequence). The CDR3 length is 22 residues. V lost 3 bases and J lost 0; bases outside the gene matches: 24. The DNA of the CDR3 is TGTGCCAGTAGTATCCATACAATGGGGACTAGCCAGTACTTAAGCGGCTCCTACGAGCAGTACTTC. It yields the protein CASSIHTMGTSQYLSGSYEQYF.

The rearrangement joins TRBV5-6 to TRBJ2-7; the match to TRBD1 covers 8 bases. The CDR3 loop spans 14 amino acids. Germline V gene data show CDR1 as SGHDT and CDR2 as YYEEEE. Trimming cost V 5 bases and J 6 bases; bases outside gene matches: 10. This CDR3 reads CASSWRGQDGEQYF. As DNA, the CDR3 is TGTGCCAGCAGTTGGAGGGGACAGGACGGCGAGCAGTACTTC. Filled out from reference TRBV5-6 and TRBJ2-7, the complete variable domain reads DAGVTQSPTHLIKTRGQQVTLRCSPKSGHDTVSWYQQALGQGPQFIFQYYEEEERQRGNFPDRFSGHQFPNYSSELNVNALLLGDSALYLCASSWRGQDGEQYFGPGTRLTVT.

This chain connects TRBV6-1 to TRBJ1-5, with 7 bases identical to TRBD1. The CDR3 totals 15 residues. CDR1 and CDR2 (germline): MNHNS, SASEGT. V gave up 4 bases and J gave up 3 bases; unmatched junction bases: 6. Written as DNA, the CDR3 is TGTGCCAGCAGTGCCCCAGGGGGGAACAATCAGCCCCAGCATTTT. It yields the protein CASSAPGGNNQPQHF.

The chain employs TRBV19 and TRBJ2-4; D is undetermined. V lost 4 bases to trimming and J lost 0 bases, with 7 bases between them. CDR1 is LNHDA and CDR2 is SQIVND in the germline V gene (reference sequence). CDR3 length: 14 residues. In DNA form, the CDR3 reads TGTGCCAGTAGTAACCAGTTAGCCAAAAACATTCAGTACTTC. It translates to CASSNQLAKNIQYF.

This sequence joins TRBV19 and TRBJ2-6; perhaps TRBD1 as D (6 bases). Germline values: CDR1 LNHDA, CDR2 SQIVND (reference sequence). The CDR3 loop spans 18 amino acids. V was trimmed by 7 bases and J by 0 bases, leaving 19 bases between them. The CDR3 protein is CASTPQGRQSSGANVLTF. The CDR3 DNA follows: TGTGCCAGTACCCCGCAGGGGAGACAGAGCTCTGGGGCCAACGTCCTGACTTTC.

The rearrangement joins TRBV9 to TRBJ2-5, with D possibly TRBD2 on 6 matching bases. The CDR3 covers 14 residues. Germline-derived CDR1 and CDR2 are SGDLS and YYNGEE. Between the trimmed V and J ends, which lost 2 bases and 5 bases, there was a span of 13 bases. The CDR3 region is CASSVSEGWETQYF. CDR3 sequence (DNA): TGTGCCAGCAGCGTTTCGGAGGGGTGGGAGACCCAGTACTTC.

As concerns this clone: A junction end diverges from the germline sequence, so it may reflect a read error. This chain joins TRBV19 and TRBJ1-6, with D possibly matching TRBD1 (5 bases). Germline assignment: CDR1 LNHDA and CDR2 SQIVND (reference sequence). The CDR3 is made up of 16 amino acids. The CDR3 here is CASSTGRTRGISPLPF. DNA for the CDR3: TGTGCCAGTAGTACAGGGAGAACCCGGGGGATTTCCCCCCTCCCCTTT.

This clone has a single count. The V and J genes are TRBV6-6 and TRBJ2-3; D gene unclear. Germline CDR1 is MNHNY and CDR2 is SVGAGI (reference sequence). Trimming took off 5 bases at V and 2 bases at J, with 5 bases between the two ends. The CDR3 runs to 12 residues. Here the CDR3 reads CASSPFTDTQYF. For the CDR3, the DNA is TGTGCCAGCAGTCCTTTCACAGATACGCAGTATTTT.

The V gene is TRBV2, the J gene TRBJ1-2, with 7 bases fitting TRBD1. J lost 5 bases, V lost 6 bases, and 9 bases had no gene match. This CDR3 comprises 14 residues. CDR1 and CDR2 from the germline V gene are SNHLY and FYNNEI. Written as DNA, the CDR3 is TGTGCCAGCAGAAGCAGGGGGGAGTGGTATGGCTACACCTTC. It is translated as CASRSRGEWYGYTF.

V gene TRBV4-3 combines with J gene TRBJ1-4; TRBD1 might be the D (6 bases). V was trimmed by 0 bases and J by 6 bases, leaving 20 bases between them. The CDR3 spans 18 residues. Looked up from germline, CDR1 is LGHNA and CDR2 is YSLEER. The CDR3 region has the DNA TGCGCCAGCAGCCAAGATATGTTTAGGGGGACAACCCATGAAAAACTGTTTTTT. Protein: CASSQDMFRGTTHEKLFF.

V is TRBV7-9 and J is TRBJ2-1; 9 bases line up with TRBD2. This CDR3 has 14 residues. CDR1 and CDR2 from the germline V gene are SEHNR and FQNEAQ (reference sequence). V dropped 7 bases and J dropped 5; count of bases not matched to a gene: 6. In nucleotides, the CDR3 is TGTGCCAGCACGATAGCGGGAGTGGACAATGAGCAGTTCTTC. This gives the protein CASTIAGVDNEQFF.

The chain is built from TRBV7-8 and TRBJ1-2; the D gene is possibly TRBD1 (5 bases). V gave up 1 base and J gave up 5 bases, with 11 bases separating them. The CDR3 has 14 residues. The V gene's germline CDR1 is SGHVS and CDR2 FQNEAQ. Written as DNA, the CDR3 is TGTGCCAGCAGCTTAGAGGCGGGGGTTTATGGCTACACCTTC. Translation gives CASSLEAGVYGYTF.